This record concerns one T cell receptor beta chain sequence. The antigen is unknown. The sample is drawn from a study of cytomegalovirus exposure and HLA in healthy donors. The PCR made use of 60 Vbeta and 13 Jbeta primers. Data came from immunoSEQ multiplex PCR; TCRdb stores just in-frame clones and leaves some out. Of 120,000 to 150,000 clones listed, roughly 90% are singletons. Regarding the study as a whole: A later analysis found most CMV-associated TCR beta chains apparently HLA-restricted.

Trimming took 3 bases from V and 7 from J, leaving 10 bases between them. CDR1 LNHDA and CDR2 SQIVND come from the germline V gene (reference sequence). The CDR3 runs to 13 residues. The sequencing input was PBMCs. This receptor was identified in a woman in her thirties or forties in good health and CMV-seronegative. The chain recombines TRBV19 with TRBJ1-5; possible D gene TRBD1, 6 bases. The CDR3 loop is CASSMVRGQPQHF. CDR3 nucleotide sequence: TGTGCCAGTAGTATGGTGAGGGGGCAGCCCCAGCATTTT.